The clone carrying this TCR beta chain appeared a single time. The target antigen is unknown. TCRdb's copy holds only in-frame clones and misses some; the assay was immunoSEQ multiplex PCR. The sample lists under 90,000 clones; less than 95% were seen once. The data originate from a study of OX40 agonist ivuxolimab in advanced cancers. Across the whole study: Dose-escalation cases comprised hepatocellular carcinoma, melanoma, renal cell or head and neck cancer. Findings of the study overall: CD8+ T cells were the subset that, on average, had more expanded clones than CD4+.

The receptor was isolated from an adult with an advanced solid tumor such as melanoma, head and neck, liver or kidney cancer. The sample here was CD4+ or CD8+ T cells sorted from blood, taken in a trial of the OX40 agonist ivuxolimab.

The CDR3 loop is CASSRGWRTDTQYF. The CDR3 DNA reads TGTGCCAGCAGCCGGGGCTGGCGCACAGATACGCAGTATTTT. The chain is built from TRBV16 and TRBJ2-3, with D perhaps matching TRBD1 (5 bases). The CDR3 spans 14 residues. Germline values: CDR1 KGHSY, CDR2 FQNENV. The V end was cut by 4 bases, the J end by 1 base, with 9 bases between.